The clone carrying this TCR beta chain occurred many times. Its target is unknown. Time point denoted: newly diagnosed GD, antithyroid drugs for less than 3 months. After RNA was extracted from PBMCs, the TCR library was made from it. CDR1 is LGHDT and CDR2 is YNNKEL in the germline V gene (reference sequence). The CDR3 spans 15 residues. V was pared by 4 bases and J by 1 base, with 4 bases of the junction left unmatched. The sample belongs to a study of regulatory T cells in long-lasting Graves disease. Findings and limits, study-wide: With a small sample size, accuracy may have been reduced.

Library construction for TCR beta used iRepertoire HTBI primers and Arm-PCR of CDR3 regions. TCRdb processed the multiplex PCR reads anew with MiXCR; each CDR3 protein has one entry. The table includes 400,000 to 550,000 distinct CDR3 sequences, roughly 17% detected once. The same specimen was also included in a second study, on T cells in Graves' hyperthyroidism and ophthalmopathy. As that report states: Diagnoses were made from clinical symptoms, serum measures (thyroxine and TRAb), thyroid ultrasound and orbital computed tomography. Also found in blood were most expanded thyroid clonotypes above 0.001.

Source: peripheral blood mononuclear cells (PBMCs), taken at new diagnosis, from a patient treated with antithyroid drugs. This chain connects TRBV3-1 to TRBJ2-3; 8 positions agree with TRBD2. This clonotype originated in a young woman with Graves disease. DNA for the CDR3: TGTGCCAGCAGCCCGATAGCGGGACGCACAGATACGCAGTATTTT. This sequence encodes CASSPIAGRTDTQYF.